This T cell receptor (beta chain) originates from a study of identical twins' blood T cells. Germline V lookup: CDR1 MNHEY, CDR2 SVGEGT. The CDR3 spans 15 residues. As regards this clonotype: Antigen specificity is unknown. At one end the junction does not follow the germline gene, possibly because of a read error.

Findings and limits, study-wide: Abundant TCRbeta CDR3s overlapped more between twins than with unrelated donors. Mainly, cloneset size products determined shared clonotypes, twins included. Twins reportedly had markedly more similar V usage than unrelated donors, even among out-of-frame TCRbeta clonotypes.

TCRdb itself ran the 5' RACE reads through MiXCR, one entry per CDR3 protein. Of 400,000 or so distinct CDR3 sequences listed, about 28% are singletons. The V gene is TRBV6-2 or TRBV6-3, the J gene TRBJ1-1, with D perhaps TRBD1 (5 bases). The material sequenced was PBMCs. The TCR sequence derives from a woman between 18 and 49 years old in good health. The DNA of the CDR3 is TGTGCCAGCAGTTACTCAGGGACGGCAAACACTGGAGCTTTCTTT. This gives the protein CASSYSGTANTGAFF.